Each of the 2 T cell receptor beta chains below was sequenced from the same sample in a study of identical twins (dated by TCRdb to the mid-2010s). The library was generated by 5' RACE. For sequencing, an Illumina HiSeq 2000 was employed. TCRdb reanalyzed the raw reads on its own, using fastp at Q25 for trimming and MiXCR for clone calling, and kept in-frame beta chains. Merged by CDR3 protein, the rows form single entries marked with the most common genes and DNA. Present in this sample are about 240,000 distinct CDR3 sequences, roughly a tenth of which were seen just once. The ten largest clones take up less than 12% of the sample. Sequencing used memory T cells sorted from blood. In the paper's terms, the cell subset or site label means: CD45RO+ enriched T cells. The receptors originated from a man aged 45-65 years in good health.

This clonotype was detected ten times or more. The rearrangement links TRBV6-5 to TRBJ1-2, with D possibly being TRBD1 (5 bases). This CDR3 has 14 residues. The germline V gene encodes CDR1 MNHEY and CDR2 SVGAGI. Trimming took 2 bases from V and 4 from J, leaving 11 bases between them. DNA for the CDR3: TGTGCCAGCAGTTACGGACAAAGCGTCTATGGCTACACCTTC. Translation gives CASSYGQSVYGYTF.

This clonotype was counted ten times or more. The chain is built from TRBV6-5 and TRBJ2-5; 7 nucleotides agree with TRBD2. The CDR3 sequence is 15 residues long. The germline V gene encodes CDR1 MNHEY and CDR2 SVGAGI. Germline trimming cut 2 bases from V and 4 bases from J; bases unmatched to any gene: 7. CDR3 protein: CASSYGGGGIETQYF. The CDR3 bases are TGTGCCAGCAGTTACGGCGGGGGAGGAATAGAGACCCAGTACTTC.